Presented here are 30 T cell receptor beta chains from one specimen sequenced in a study of vaccination and CD4 T cells after COVID-19. These TCRs are of unknown antigen specificity. Researchers used the Oncomine TCR Beta short-read assay to sequence DNA from cultured CD4+ T cells. Each CDR3 protein is one row after TCRdb ran MiXCR on the PCR reads. The sample has about 21,000 distinct CDR3 sequences, 70% seen once. As for treatment: 10-day PBMC culture with coronavirus spike peptide pools or control peptides (ViraFEST assay). What was sequenced was CD4+ T cells from blood, cultured in vitro. The receptor set was obtained from a human donor who had recovered from COVID-19.

This rearrangement joins TRBV5-4 to TRBJ1-2; D remains unclear. The CDR3 runs to 13 residues. Trimming removed 0 bases from V and 4 bases from J, with 7 bases in between. CDR1 is SGHNT, CDR2 YYREEE, per germline (reference sequence). This CDR3 is CASSLGQSYGYTF. As DNA, the CDR3 is TGTGCCAGCAGCTTGGGTCAGAGCTATGGCTACACCTTC.

The V gene is TRBV4-1, the J gene TRBJ1-2; 9 positions match TRBD1. The CDR3 length is 18 residues. Germline CDR1 is MGHRA and CDR2 is YSYEKL. Trimming removed 1 base from V and 5 bases from J; junction bases left unmatched: 14. The CDR3 is CASSQGGQGSTSGYGYTF. CDR3 coding DNA: TGCGCCAGCAGCCAAGGGGGACAGGGAAGTACGTCGGGATATGGCTACACCTTC.

The genes are TRBV6-5 and TRBJ1-1, with a possible D match to TRBD1 (6 bases). Germline lookup yields CDR1 MNHEY and CDR2 SVGAGI. V was cut by 2 bases and J by 14 bases, with 21 bases left in between. There are 14 residues in the CDR3. Here the CDR3 DNA reads TGTGCCAGCAGTTACGTACTGAACGGGGGGCCAGAATTCTTT. It specifies CASSYVLNGGPEFF.

This clonotype was recorded a few times. The chain carries TRBV6-1 and TRBJ1-5; D not certain. V was shortened by 4 bases and J by 11 bases, with 15 bases between the two germline ends. Germline V gene data show CDR1 as MNHNS and CDR2 as SASEGT. This CDR3 spans 13 amino acids. The CDR3 spells CASSGASPQAQHF. The CDR3 DNA follows: TGTGCCAGCAGTGGGGCCTCGCCCCAGGCCCAGCATTTT.

The chain couples TRBV3-1 to TRBJ2-5; D gene unclear. The CDR3 contains 14 residues. Trimming removed 1 base at V and 7 bases at J, with 13 bases between. The germline V gene encodes CDR1 LGHDT and CDR2 YNNKEL (reference sequence). The CDR3 coding sequence is TGTGCCAGCAGCCAAGCAATGCATCTGGTGACCCAGTACTTC. Translating gives CASSQAMHLVTQYF.

This clonotype was recorded only once. V is TRBV27 and J is TRBJ2-7; D gene ambiguous. The length of the CDR3 is 11 residues. Trimming took off 6 bases at V and 1 base at J, with 4 bases between the two ends. Germline V gene data show CDR1 as MNHEY and CDR2 as SMNVEV (reference sequence). The CDR3 reads CASRESYEQYF. As DNA, the CDR3 is TGTGCCAGCAGAGAGTCCTACGAGCAGTACTTC.

The V gene is TRBV28, the J gene TRBJ1-5, with D uncertain. This CDR3 has 15 amino acids. V shed 3 bases and J shed 2 bases, with 11 bases lying between them. CDR1 is MDHEN and CDR2 is SYDVKM in the germline V gene. The CDR3, as DNA: TGTGCCAGCAGTTTTCCGAGGAAGGGCAATCAGCCCCAGCATTTT. Protein sequence: CASSFPRKGNQPQHF.

A few counts support this clonotype. CDR3 in DNA: TGCAGTGCTCGGGCGTCAAGGGCCACCGGGGAGCTGTTTTTT. Protein: CSARASRATGELFF. The chain couples TRBV20-1 to TRBJ2-2; D not certain. This CDR3 region has 14 residues. Germline CDR1 is DFQATT and CDR2 is SNEGSKA (reference sequence). V was clipped by 5 bases and J by 4 bases, with 14 bases between them.

The chain joins TRBV19 to TRBJ1-5; perhaps TRBD1 as D (5 bases). The CDR3 sequence is 14 residues long. Trimming left V 6 bases short and J 1 base short, with 10 bases between. Germline V gene sequence: CDR1 LNHDA, CDR2 SQIVND (reference sequence). The CDR3 loop reads CASREWGSNQPQHF. Written as DNA, the CDR3 is TGTGCCAGTAGGGAGTGGGGCAGCAATCAGCCCCAGCATTTT.

This chain uses TRBV12-3 or TRBV12-4 with TRBJ2-2; D gene uncertain. Trimming cost V 3 bases and J 2 bases, with 7 bases left between them. The CDR3 runs 14 residues. DNA of the CDR3: TGTGCCAGCAGTTTTGTAGGTAACACCGGGGAGCTGTTTTTT. Its translation: CASSFVGNTGELFF.

This rearrangement joins TRBV7-9 to TRBJ1-2, with a tentative D call TRBD1 (5 bases). The CDR3 loop spans 13 amino acids. V was pared by 7 bases and J by 8 bases, with 17 bases between. CDR1 and CDR2 from the germline V gene are SEHNR and FQNEAQ (reference sequence). The CDR3 spells CASIEGGTDGYTF. CDR3 DNA sequence: TGTGCCAGCATTGAGGGAGGGACTGACGGCTACACCTTC.

The genes are TRBV18 and TRBJ1-5, with a tentative D call TRBD1 (5 bases). Deletions cut 0 bases from V and 5 bases from J, with 11 bases between. The CDR3 sequence is 15 residues long. The germline CDR1 and CDR2 sequences are KGHSH and LQKENI. This chain's CDR3 is CASSPPGVSDQPQHF. CDR3 nucleotide sequence: TGTGCCAGCTCACCACCGGGGGTCTCTGATCAGCCCCAGCATTTT.

V is TRBV20-1 and J is TRBJ1-4; 10 nucleotides line up with TRBD1. The CDR3 length is 13 residues. Germline CDR1 reads DFQATT; CDR2 reads SNEGSKA (reference sequence). V was clipped by 4 bases and J by 8 bases; unmatched bases: 4. CDR3 sequence: CSATDRGTEKLFF. The CDR3 nucleotides are TGCAGTGCTACGGACAGGGGGACGGAAAAACTGTTTTTT.

V is TRBV6-1 and J is TRBJ2-6; 9 bases agree with TRBD1. V lost 5 bases, J lost 0 bases, and 8 bases stayed unmatched. Per germline, CDR1 MNHNS and CDR2 SASEGT. CDR3 length: 18 amino acids. The CDR3 sequence is CASSTGGQGPSGANVLTF. CDR3 bases: TGTGCCAGCAGTACGGGGGGACAGGGTCCCTCTGGGGCCAACGTCCTGACTTTC.

The chain recombines TRBV20-1 with TRBJ2-1, with TRBD2 matching over 8 bases. Germline V gene data show CDR1 as DFQATT and CDR2 as SNEGSKA (reference sequence). Trimming cost V 1 base and J 2 bases; bases outside gene matches: 22. This CDR3 contains 21 residues. Here the CDR3 DNA reads TGCAGTGCTAGAGTATCCCTTCTGGCGAGCGGGAGATCTAGGACCTACAATGAGCAGTTCTTC. This gives the protein CSARVSLLASGRSRTYNEQFF.

In this sample, this clonotype turned up a few times. The genes are TRBV20-1 and TRBJ1-4, with D possibly being TRBD1 (5 bases). This CDR3 has 13 amino acids. The germline CDR1 and CDR2 sequences are DFQATT and SNEGSKA (reference sequence). V lost 3 bases and J lost 4, with 9 bases in between. DNA of the CDR3: TGCAGTGCTAGGATGGGGGTTAATGAAAAACTGTTTTTT. This translates into CSARMGVNEKLFF.

The chain links TRBV20-1 to TRBJ1-5; 7 positions agree with TRBD1. J was trimmed by 3 bases and V by 6 bases; bases with no gene match: 17. The CDR3 sequence is 17 residues long. Germline assignment: CDR1 DFQATT and CDR2 SNEGSKA (reference sequence). CDR3 nucleotide sequence: TGCAGTGCCCTGCCCTTTGACAGGGCCGGTCACAATCAGCCCCAGCATTTT. Its translation: CSALPFDRAGHNQPQHF.

The DNA of the CDR3 is TGCAGTCAGTCAGGACAGGGAGGGTTTCAGCAGTACTTC. Its translation is CSQSGQGGFQQYF. The chain joins TRBV20-1 to TRBJ2-7; D might be TRBD1 (8 bases). Trimming shortened V by 8 bases and J by 8 bases, and 22 bases separated the two germline ends. The CDR3 covers 13 residues. From germline, CDR1 is DFQATT and CDR2 SNEGSKA (reference sequence).

The chain joins TRBV6-5 to TRBJ2-5; D call uncertain. V lost 4 bases and J 10 bases, leaving 10 bases between the germline ends. Germline V CDR1 and CDR2: MNHEY, SVGAGI. The CDR3 is made up of 11 amino acids. CDR3 sequence: CASSFLGFQYF. The CDR3 nucleotides are TGTGCCAGCAGTTTCCTGGGATTCCAGTACTTC.

The chain joins TRBV12-3 or TRBV12-4 to TRBJ2-7, with 11 positions matching TRBD2. The V segment lost 6 bases and the J segment 0 bases; nucleotides outside the gene matches: 10. CDR3 size: 17 residues. The CDR3 sequence: CASSPGTSGLSSYEQYF. For the CDR3, the DNA is TGTGCCAGCAGCCCCGGGACTAGCGGACTGAGCTCCTACGAGCAGTACTTC.

The V call is TRBV30, the J call TRBJ1-2, with D unresolved. The CDR3 sequence is 13 residues long. The ends were cut back, 4 bases at V and 7 bases at J, with 16 bases in the middle. Germline-derived CDR1 and CDR2 are GTSNPN and SVGIG (reference sequence). CDR3 loop: CAWTTGRVGGYTF. CDR3 nucleotides: TGTGCCTGGACCACTGGGAGGGTTGGTGGCTACACCTTC.

The chain uses TRBV4-1 and TRBJ1-2; D gene uncertain. Germline CDR1 and CDR2: MGHRA and YSYEKL. The CDR3 is 15 amino acids. V was trimmed by 0 bases and J by 1 base, leaving 9 bases between them. Written as DNA, the CDR3 is TGCGCCAGCAGCCAAGAGCCGGTGATTAACTATGGCTACACCTTC. Protein: CASSQEPVINYGYTF.

The rearrangement links TRBV6-5 to TRBJ1-3, with D unclear. Germline V CDR1 and CDR2: MNHEY, SVGAGI. CDR3 size: 15 residues. V dropped 2 bases and J dropped 0 bases, with 8 bases sitting between them. CDR3 nucleotide sequence: TGTGCCAGCAGTTACGCGGGAACCTCTGGAAACACCATATATTTT. The encoded protein is CASSYAGTSGNTIYF.

J is TRBJ2-7 and V is TRBV5-1; D is possibly TRBD2 (7 bases). The CDR3 is made up of 14 amino acids. Trimming cost V 4 bases and J 3 bases, with 14 bases left between them. In germline, CDR1 is SGHRS, CDR2 YFSETQ. As DNA, the CDR3 is TGCGCCAGCAGCCCAAAGGGGGGGAGCTACGAGCAGTACTTC. Its translation is CASSPKGGSYEQYF.

The genes are TRBV6-2 or TRBV6-3 and TRBJ1-5; D gene uncertain. V lost 7 bases to trimming and J lost 2 bases, with 9 bases between them. CDR3 size: 13 residues. Germline values: CDR1 MNHEY, CDR2 SVGEGT. This CDR3 is CASTRRGNQPQHF. The CDR3 DNA reads as TGTGCCAGCACTAGGCGGGGCAATCAGCCCCAGCATTTT.

This chain links TRBV19 with TRBJ2-4; a weak D match, TRBD1 (5 bases). V was shortened by 6 bases and J by 6 bases, with 12 bases between the two germline ends. Germline assignment: CDR1 LNHDA and CDR2 SQIVND (reference sequence). This CDR3 is built from 13 residues. In nucleotides, the CDR3 is TGTGCCAGTAGCAGCAGGGTCAGAAACATTCAGTACTTC. It translates to CASSSRVRNIQYF.

The chain carries TRBV7-6 and TRBJ2-7; a weak D match, TRBD1 (6 bases). This CDR3 is 17 amino acids long. Germline lookup yields CDR1 SGHVS and CDR2 FNYEAQ. Trimming took 1 base from V and 1 from J, leaving 17 bases between them. CDR3 sequence: CASSLGVATGVSYEQYF. CDR3 DNA: TGTGCCAGCAGCTTAGGTGTTGCGACAGGCGTTTCCTACGAGCAGTACTTC.

V and J are TRBV6-5 and TRBJ1-4; 9 bases are shared with TRBD1. The CDR3 extends over 15 amino acids. The V segment lost 4 bases and the J segment 5 bases; nucleotides outside the gene matches: 5. Germline V lookup: CDR1 MNHEY, CDR2 SVGAGI. CDR3 DNA sequence: TGTGCCAGCAGTTCCGCCGGGACAGGGAATGAAAAACTGTTTTTT. Residues: CASSSAGTGNEKLFF.

This rearrangement joins TRBV7-8 to TRBJ1-5, with a possible D match to TRBD1 (5 bases). Germline values: CDR1 SGHVS, CDR2 FQNEAQ. The CDR3 spans 15 residues. Trimming took 0 bases from V and 7 from J, leaving 13 bases between them. The CDR3 protein is CASSLAAFGGQPQHF. The CDR3 bases are TGTGCCAGCAGCTTAGCGGCATTTGGGGGACAGCCCCAGCATTTT.

V is TRBV6-2 or TRBV6-3 and J is TRBJ2-1; no reliable D call. In germline, CDR1 is MNHEY, CDR2 SVGEGT. The V end was cut by 2 bases, the J end by 0 bases, with 8 bases between. There are 15 residues in the CDR3. The CDR3 DNA reads TGTGCCAGCAGTTACGCGTACAGCTCCTACAATGAGCAGTTCTTC. This codes for CASSYAYSSYNEQFF.